This paragraph covers one T cell receptor (beta chain) sequence. Its antigen is as yet unknown. The repertoire was sequenced with immunoSEQ multiplex PCR; TCRdb's copy has only in-frame clones and lacks some. Of about 88,000 clones in the sample, 92% were seen once. The V gene lost 4 bases and the J gene lost 3 bases, with 9 bases spanning the gap. Germline values: CDR1 SGHTA, CDR2 FQGTGA. The CDR3 totals 13 residues. These data originate in a study of T cell responses to AZD1222 COVID-19 vaccine. Study-level background: Researchers grouped second doses given at about 4 or about 12 weeks into one pool. Whole-study results and caveats: At 160-218 and 743-854, vaccine-associated CD4 TCRs were dominant, and they spanned spike. Most donors were white British, females outnumbered males, and clonal diversity was possibly underestimated.

The V gene is TRBV7-3, the J gene TRBJ2-5, with D maybe TRBD1 (5 bases). The origin of this receptor is an adult in good health. The starting material was peripheral blood, obtained on day 0 of AZD1222 vaccination. As DNA, the CDR3 is TGTGCCAGCAGCTCCAGGGCAGAAGAGACCCAGTACTTC. As protein: CASSSRAEETQYF. Filled out from reference TRBV7-3 and TRBJ2-5, the complete variable domain reads GAGVSQTPSNKVTEKGKYVELRCDPISGHTALYWYRQSLGQGPEFLIYFQGTGAADDSGLPNDRFFAVRPEGSVSTLKIQRTERGDSAVYLCASSSRAEETQYFGPGTRLLVL.